A single sample is the source of the 4 T cell receptor beta chains below, sequenced in a study of blood T cells in healthy people across ages. Combining a sample-barcoded 5' primer with a J-beta primer mix, a second PCR ran for about 7 to 11 cycles. TCRdb redid the calling of the 5' RACE reads with MiXCR, one entry per CDR3 protein. The sample records around 1,700,000 distinct CDR3 sequences, roughly 28% being singletons. Material for sequencing was blood. All receptors derive from a woman in her 30s in good health.

The chain recombines TRBV9 with TRBJ2-4, with D tentatively TRBD1 or TRBD2 (6 bases each). The length of the CDR3 is 15 residues. V lost 1 base to trimming and J lost 1 base, with 9 bases between them. Germline lookup yields CDR1 SGDLS and CDR2 YYNGEE. CDR3 amino acids: CASSVRGGAKNIQYF. In nucleotides, the CDR3 is TGTGCCAGCAGCGTAAGAGGGGGGGCCAAAAACATTCAGTACTTC.

For the CDR3, the DNA is TGTGCCAGCACCCTAGTGGCGGGAGTGGGAGGACACGAGACCCAGTACTTC. This translates into CASTLVAGVGGHETQYF. The chain employs TRBV7-2 and TRBJ2-5; 7 bases are a match to TRBD2. Germline CDR1 SGHTA, CDR2 FQGNSA. The ends lost 7 bases at V and 5 bases at J; junction bases unmatched: 19. The CDR3 is 17 residues long. The complete variable domain, with remaining parts taken from reference TRBV7-2 and TRBJ2-5, reads GAGVSQSPSNKVTEKGKDVELRCDPISGHTALYWYRQSLGQGLEFLIYFQGNSAPDKSGLPSDRFSAERTGGSVSTLTIQRTQQEDSAVYLCASTLVAGVGGHETQYFGPGTRLLVL.

This chain's CDR3 is CASSFALLAGVLGDETQFF. The CDR3, as DNA: TGTGCCAGCAGCTTCGCACTACTAGCGGGAGTATTAGGGGACGAGACCCAGTTCTTC. The V gene is TRBV11-2, the J gene TRBJ2-1, with TRBD2 matching 11 bases. This CDR3 region has 19 residues. Germline-derived CDR1 and CDR2 are SGHAT and FQNNGV. The junction had 23 bases not matched to a gene; V was cut back by 3 bases and J by 13 bases.

This chain joins TRBV2 and TRBJ1-5; 7 bases are a match to TRBD1. The CDR3 runs 15 residues. With V trimmed by 6 bases and J by 5 bases, 10 bases remained unmatched. Germline V gene lookup returns CDR1 SNHLY and CDR2 FYNNEI. The CDR3 here is CASSPKRDSYQPQHF. As DNA, the CDR3 is TGTGCCAGCAGCCCCAAGAGGGACAGCTATCAGCCCCAGCATTTT.